The entry below gives a single TCR beta chain sequence along with its context. Its antigen is not identified. The data are from a study of cytomegalovirus exposure and HLA in healthy donors. The study's findings and limits: Some TCR beta chains (approximately 180 of them) were listed as cytomegalovirus-associated. Most observed TCR sequences were rare, whereas some public TCRs were detected in many donors. Cytomegalovirus status, reportedly, was diagnosed with high specificity and sensitivity by the classifier.

With 3 bases removed from V and 5 bases from J, the gap between germline ends came to 11 bases. This CDR3 is built from 14 residues. CDR1 is SGDLS and CDR2 is YYNGEE in the germline V gene. Here immunoSEQ multiplex PCR was the method, and the copy in TCRdb shows in-frame clones only, minus some. The data contain 110,000 or so clones, roughly 86% of them singletons. This chain links TRBV9 with TRBJ1-4; perhaps TRBD1 as D (6 bases). The specimen was PBMCs. The source is a woman aged 18 to 35 in good health and CMV-seronegative. CDR3 protein: CASSGDMSNEKLFF. For the CDR3, the DNA is TGTGCCAGCAGCGGGGACATGTCAAATGAAAAACTGTTTTTT.